The rows below give T cell receptor beta chains drawn from one sample of a study of blood T cells in healthy people across ages. TCRdb processed the 5' RACE reads anew with MiXCR; each CDR3 protein has one entry. The sample shows roughly 1.5 million distinct CDR3 sequences, 40% to 45% of them seen only once. The sample comprised blood. These receptors all come from a woman aged 18-29 years in good health. Both conserved end residues are part of each CDR3. The order of the fields is D gene, V gene, J gene, clone size, CDR3 DNA, CDR3 protein. The D gene is left open where the match is weak. Only part of the rows carry a size: once, few, many, or a class if the clone is expanded.

D: TRBD1
V: TRBV7-9
J: TRBJ1-2
size: few
DNA: TGTGCCAGCAGCATAACCGGGGACAGGGGCGCAAACTATGGCTACACCTTC
CDR3: CASSITGDRGANYGYTF

D: .
V: TRBV28
J: TRBJ2-1
size: .
DNA: TGTGCCAGCAGTACAGGTCAGGCGGGAATTGGGTACAATGAGCAGTTCTTC
CDR3: CASSTGQAGIGYNEQFF

D: .
V: TRBV20-1
J: TRBJ2-7
size: .
DNA: TGCAGTGCTAGAGATGACCGAGTTGACTACGAGCAGTACTTC
CDR3: CSARDDRVDYEQYF

D: .
V: TRBV6-2/TRBV6-3
J: TRBJ2-7
size: .
DNA: TGTGCCAGCAGCCCTTCCTGGACCTACGAGCAGTACTTC
CDR3: CASSPSWTYEQYF

D: .
V: TRBV27
J: TRBJ2-3
size: .
DNA: TGTGCCAGCAGTTTGGGGGTTCGGGGTTGGGCAGATACGCAGTATTTT
CDR3: CASSLGVRGWADTQYF

D: .
V: TRBV6-2/TRBV6-3
J: TRBJ2-7
size: .
DNA: TGTGCCAGCAGCTCTGGATTGCTGAGCTCCTACGAGCAGTACTTC
CDR3: CASSSGLLSSYEQYF

D: TRBD1
V: TRBV7-9
J: TRBJ2-3
size: .
DNA: TGTGCCAGCAGCTTGACAGGGATCGACACAGATACGCAGTATTTT
CDR3: CASSLTGIDTDTQYF

D: .
V: TRBV4-1
J: TRBJ2-1
size: .
DNA: TGCGCCAGCAGCCAAGTTCTCTCTCCCACTCTCAACAATGAGCAGTTCTTC
CDR3: CASSQVLSPTLNNEQFF

D: .
V: TRBV20-1
J: TRBJ2-3
size: .
DNA: TGCAGTGCCCCTACCGGGGACTGGTACACAGATACGCAGTATTTT
CDR3: CSAPTGDWYTDTQYF

D: .
V: TRBV7-9
J: TRBJ1-5
size: .
DNA: TGTGCCAGCAGCCTCGGGACGTTAAGCAATCAGCCCCAGCATTTT
CDR3: CASSLGTLSNQPQHF

D: TRBD1
V: TRBV20-1
J: TRBJ2-6
size: .
DNA: TGCAGTGCGCGACGGGACAGCGCCTCGGGGCTGACTTTC
CDR3: CSARRDSASGLTF

D: .
V: TRBV11-2
J: TRBJ2-3
size: once
DNA: TGTGCCAGCAGCTTAGATCTGACTAGATTGCCAGATACGCAGTATTTT
CDR3: CASSLDLTRLPDTQYF

D: TRBD1
V: TRBV10-3
J: TRBJ2-3
size: .
DNA: TGTGCCATCAGTGAGGCACCGGGACAGAGCACAGATACGCAGTATTTT
CDR3: CAISEAPGQSTDTQYF

D: TRBD2
V: TRBV7-2
J: TRBJ2-4
size: few
DNA: TGTGCCAGCAGTATCCTAGCGGAGGGGACCATAGCCAAAAACATTCAGTACTTC
CDR3: CASSILAEGTIAKNIQYF

D: .
V: TRBV3-1
J: TRBJ2-7
size: few
DNA: TGTGCCAGCAGCCCCAGGGCTAACTACGAGCAGTACTTC
CDR3: CASSPRANYEQYF

D: .
V: TRBV11-2
J: TRBJ2-7
size: few
DNA: TGTGCCAGCAGCTCCCCCTCGGTTTACGAGCAGTACTTC
CDR3: CASSSPSVYEQYF

D: .
V: TRBV11-3
J: TRBJ2-3
size: .
DNA: TGTGCCAGCAGCCTTGGGGCGCGAGATACGCAGTATTTT
CDR3: CASSLGARDTQYF

D: TRBD1
V: TRBV14
J: TRBJ1-5
size: once
DNA: TGTGCCAGCAGCCAAGATCTCATCCCGGGACAGGGGGCGGGGGGCAATCAGCCCCAGCATTTT
CDR3: CASSQDLIPGQGAGGNQPQHF

D: .
V: TRBV20-1
J: TRBJ2-3
size: .
DNA: TGCAGTGCTAGAGAGGGGACCGGCGGGGATACGCAGTATTTT
CDR3: CSAREGTGGDTQYF

D: .
V: TRBV3-1
J: TRBJ2-1
size: few
DNA: TGTGCCAGCAGCCATACCGGTACGGGCCTCAATGAGCAGTTCTTC
CDR3: CASSHTGTGLNEQFF

D: TRBD1
V: TRBV20-1
J: TRBJ2-1
size: many
DNA: TGCAGTGCCCCGAGTCCCCGGACAGGGGGCTCCTACAATGAGCAGTTCTTC
CDR3: CSAPSPRTGGSYNEQFF

D: .
V: TRBV5-1
J: TRBJ2-1
size: .
DNA: TGCGCCAGCAGCTTGTCGAATACAGATGAGCAGTTCTTC
CDR3: CASSLSNTDEQFF

D: .
V: TRBV24-1
J: TRBJ2-1
size: .
DNA: TGTGCCACCAGTGATTTTGGACCGTTGAACTCCTACAATGAGCAGTTCTTC
CDR3: CATSDFGPLNSYNEQFF

D: .
V: TRBV3-1
J: TRBJ1-3
size: few
DNA: TGTGCCAGCAGCGCTACCCAGGTGGGGGCTGGAAACACCATATATTTT
CDR3: CASSATQVGAGNTIYF